The 30 T cell receptor beta chains below all came from one sample that was sequenced in a study of siplizumab effects on memory and regulatory T cells. Measured with immunoSEQ multiplex PCR; TCRdb has only the in-frame clones, and not every one. The sample includes 100,000 or so clones, about nine tenths of them seen just once. The source material was non-Treg CD4+ T cells sorted from blood. The receptors derive from a human donor in good health.

This chain joins TRBV7-9 and TRBJ2-4, with a weak D call TRBD2 (6 bases). Per the germline V gene, CDR1 is SEHNR and CDR2 is FQNEAQ (reference sequence). The CDR3 covers 17 residues. The V and J ends lost 1 base and 0 bases respectively, with 13 bases between them. The CDR3 spells CASSLDRGTLAKNIQYF. The CDR3 region has the DNA TGTGCCAGCAGCTTAGACAGAGGGACTCTAGCCAAAAACATTCAGTACTTC.

The rearrangement joins TRBV28 to TRBJ1-1, with D perhaps TRBD1 (6 bases). The V gene's germline CDR1 is MDHEN and CDR2 SYDVKM. This CDR3 has 14 amino acids. The germline V and J ends were trimmed by 4 bases and 5 bases, with 14 bases remaining between them. The CDR3 DNA sequence: TGTGCCAGCAGTTATTCAGGGGTCCGGACTGAAGCTTTCTTT. Residues: CASSYSGVRTEAFF.

The rearrangement uses TRBV9 and TRBJ2-3, with D maybe TRBD1 (6 bases). This CDR3 contains 15 residues. The V end lost 2 bases, the J end lost 3 bases, and 13 bases lay between the germline ends. Germline CDR1 SGDLS, CDR2 YYNGEE. CDR3 protein: CASSVLGRGTDTQYF. The DNA for the CDR3 is TGTGCCAGCAGCGTCCTTGGCAGGGGAACAGATACGCAGTATTTT. Combining the CDR3 with reference TRBV9 and TRBJ2-3 gives the whole variable domain DSGVTQTPKHLITATGQRVTLRCSPRSGDLSVYWYQQSLDQGLQFLIQYYNGEERAKGNILERFSAQQFPDLHSELNLSSLELGDSALYFCASSVLGRGTDTQYFGPGTRLTVL.

This chain joins TRBV5-1 and TRBJ2-5; 13 bases align to TRBD2. The CDR3 is 17 amino acids. The V gene end was trimmed by 3 bases and the J gene end by 5 bases; junction bases not matched to a gene: 10. Germline CDR1 and CDR2: SGHRS and YFSETQ. Here the CDR3 reads CASSYLRTSGSVETQYF. CDR3 in DNA: TGCGCCAGCAGCTACCTACGGACTAGCGGGAGTGTGGAGACCCAGTACTTC.

This clone has a single count. This sequence joins TRBV5-1 and TRBJ2-1, with 10 bases that match TRBD1. Germline values: CDR1 SGHRS, CDR2 YFSETQ. The CDR3 contains 15 residues. V trimming: 0 bases; J trimming: 7 bases; junction bases outside the gene matches: 4. Here the CDR3 DNA reads TGCGCCAGCAGCTTGGGAAGACAGGGGGCAAATGAGCAGTTCTTC. Translating it yields CASSLGRQGANEQFF.

This clone is a singleton in its sample. This chain joins TRBV29-1 and TRBJ2-1; tentative D call: TRBD1 (6 bases). Germline CDR1 is SQVTM and CDR2 is ANQGSEA. The V gene lost 6 bases and the J gene lost 5 bases, with 17 bases spanning the gap. The CDR3 has 14 residues. CDR3 amino acids: CSVLQGSIDNEQFF. The CDR3 DNA follows: TGCAGCGTACTACAGGGCTCGATCGACAATGAGCAGTTCTTC.

The chain recombines TRBV5-1 with TRBJ2-2, with 8 bases that match TRBD1. Germline V gene data show CDR1 as SGHRS and CDR2 as YFSETQ. This CDR3 is built from 14 residues. Losses at the gene ends were 4 bases for V and 2 bases for J; bases not matched to a gene: 1. CDR3 nucleotide sequence: TGCGCCAGCAGCCAGGGGGCTAACACCGGGGAGCTGTTTTTT. Amino acid sequence: CASSQGANTGELFF.

The V and J genes are TRBV11-2 and TRBJ2-7; 7 bases are shared with TRBD1. The germline V gene has CDR1 SGHAT and CDR2 FQNNGV. The CDR3 is 15 residues long. With 4 bases clipped from V and 0 bases from J, the junction kept 6 bases outside the gene matches. The CDR3 is CASSSSGTASYEQYF. CDR3 sequence (DNA): TGTGCCAGCAGCTCCTCCGGGACAGCCTCCTACGAGCAGTACTTC.

This clone was observed a single time. This rearrangement joins TRBV7-9 to TRBJ1-1; maybe TRBD1 (5 bases). The CDR3 has 16 residues. Germline V gives CDR1 SEHNR, CDR2 FQNEAQ (reference sequence). V lost 6 bases and J 1 base, leaving 18 bases between the germline ends. The CDR3 protein is CASSFPQGGANTEAFF. The CDR3 bases are TGTGCCAGCAGTTTCCCCCAGGGTGGGGCGAACACTGAAGCTTTCTTT.

The rearrangement links TRBV30 to TRBJ2-1; 13 nucleotides align to TRBD2. The CDR3 is 15 residues long. Germline-derived CDR1 and CDR2 are GTSNPN and SVGIG (reference sequence). V was pared by 1 base and J by 10 bases, with 7 bases of the junction left unmatched. The CDR3 region has the DNA TGTGCCTGGAGTGGGACTAGCGGGAGTCTGGGCGAGCAGTTCTTC. This sequence encodes CAWSGTSGSLGEQFF.

The J gene is TRBJ2-7, the V gene TRBV7-9; D not certain. Germline V gene sequence: CDR1 SEHNR, CDR2 FQNEAQ (reference sequence). The CDR3 is 13 amino acids. V gave up 4 bases and J gave up 5 bases, with 12 bases separating them. CDR3 sequence: CASSSRRIDEQYF. Here the CDR3 DNA reads TGTGCCAGCAGCTCCCGTAGGATCGACGAGCAGTACTTC.

Of note for this clone: Other DNA sequences in the sample encode the same CDR3. The chain combines TRBV28 with TRBJ2-7; D gene ambiguous. Per germline, CDR1 MDHEN and CDR2 SYDVKM. There are 11 residues in the CDR3. The V end was cut by 2 bases, the J end by 4 bases, with 3 bases between. The CDR3 coding sequence is TGTGCCAGCAGTTTAACTTACGAGCAGTACTTC. Translating gives CASSLTYEQYF.

The chain links TRBV4-2 to TRBJ1-2; possibly TRBD1 for D (5 bases). The CDR3 is 17 residues long. The V end was cut by 1 base, the J end by 8 bases, with 23 bases between. Germline CDR1 reads LGHNA; CDR2 reads YNFKEQ. The chain's CDR3 is CASSQVPLSLGVFGYTF. CDR3 DNA sequence: TGTGCCAGCAGCCAAGTACCCCTTTCCCTAGGGGTCTTCGGCTACACCTTC.

Comment on this clone: The junction departs from the called germline gene at one end, perhaps through a read error. The V gene is TRBV5-1, the J gene TRBJ1-2, with 7 bases that match TRBD1. Germline V lookup: CDR1 SGHRS, CDR2 YFSETQ. The CDR3 loop spans 14 amino acids. CDR3 loop: CASSPRQGHYRYTF. For the CDR3, the DNA is TGCGCCAGCAGCCCTCGACAGGGACACTATCGCTACACCTTC.

CDR3 residues: CASSSEGGQVYGYTF. The CDR3 nucleotides read TGTGCCAGCAGCTCGGAAGGGGGGCAGGTCTATGGCTACACCTTC. The genes are TRBV5-6 and TRBJ1-2; tentative D call: TRBD1 (6 bases). Germline lookup yields CDR1 SGHDT and CDR2 YYEEEE. The CDR3 contains 15 residues. V lost 3 bases to trimming and J lost 4 bases, with 16 bases between them.

The chain recombines TRBV7-6 with TRBJ2-1; 11 nucleotides line up with TRBD2. CDR3 size: 15 residues. The junction had 1 base not matched to a gene; V was cut back by 3 bases and J by 3 bases. From germline, CDR1 is SGHVS and CDR2 FNYEAQ. The CDR3, as DNA: TGTGCCAGCAGCTTGCTAGCGGGAGGCTACAATGAGCAGTTCTTC. Residues: CASSLLAGGYNEQFF.

J is TRBJ2-1 and V is TRBV18; 11 bases fit TRBD2. J gave up 2 bases and V 0 bases, and 3 bases lay outside the gene matches. The CDR3 is 17 residues long. The germline gives CDR1 KGHSH, CDR2 LQKENI. The CDR3 here is CASSPPYSGRAYNEQFF. CDR3 sequence (DNA): TGTGCCAGCTCACCACCCTATAGCGGGAGGGCCTACAATGAGCAGTTCTTC.

The chain uses TRBV9 and TRBJ2-1, with D possibly matching TRBD1 (6 bases). The CDR3 loop spans 16 amino acids. Germline loops: CDR1 SGDLS, CDR2 YYNGEE. Trimming removed 0 bases from V and 3 bases from J, with 13 bases in between. Here the CDR3 reads CASSVVAGVDYNEQFF. The CDR3 DNA sequence: TGTGCCAGCAGCGTAGTGGCAGGGGTCGACTACAATGAGCAGTTCTTC. The full variable domain, rest sourced from reference TRBV9 and TRBJ2-1, is DSGVTQTPKHLITATGQRVTLRCSPRSGDLSVYWYQQSLDQGLQFLIQYYNGEERAKGNILERFSAQQFPDLHSELNLSSLELGDSALYFCASSVVAGVDYNEQFFGPGTRLTVL.

The CDR3 coding sequence is TGCAGCGTTGACCGGGGAGGTGGAACTGAAGCTTTCTTT. It specifies CSVDRGGGTEAFF. The genes are TRBV29-1 and TRBJ1-1; D not resolved. Between the trimmed V and J ends, which lost 3 bases and 5 bases, there was a span of 13 bases. The CDR3 runs to 13 residues. CDR1 is SQVTM, CDR2 ANQGSEA, per germline. Based on the CDR3 plus reference TRBV29-1 and TRBJ1-1, the full variable domain is SAVISQKPSRDICQRGTSLTIQCQVDSQVTMMFWYRQQPGQSLTLIATANQGSEATYESGFVIDKFPISRPNLTFSTLTVSNMSPEDSSIYLCSVDRGGGTEAFFGQGTRLTVV.

The chain links TRBV27 to TRBJ1-5; 12 nucleotides match TRBD1. The CDR3 sequence is 19 residues long. The V gene end was trimmed by 6 bases and the J gene end by 6 bases; junction bases not matched to a gene: 18. In germline, CDR1 is MNHEY, CDR2 SMNVEV (reference sequence). CDR3 amino acids: CASSRRRDRGRDESQPQHF. CDR3 in DNA: TGTGCCAGCAGCCGCCGCCGGGACAGGGGGCGCGACGAGAGTCAGCCCCAGCATTTT.

V gene TRBV5-4 combines with J gene TRBJ2-7; the match to TRBD2 covers 13 bases. With 4 bases clipped from V and 2 bases from J, the junction kept 3 bases outside the gene matches. This CDR3 region has 15 residues. Germline assignment: CDR1 SGHNT and CDR2 YYREEE (reference sequence). The CDR3 spells CASSPGLAGPYEQYF. CDR3 coding DNA: TGTGCCAGCAGCCCGGGACTAGCGGGACCCTACGAGCAGTACTTC.

This rearrangement joins TRBV7-8 to TRBJ1-3; D may be TRBD1 (5 bases). The length of the CDR3 is 14 residues. Per the germline V gene, CDR1 is SGHVS and CDR2 is FQNEAQ. V shed 1 base and J shed 9 bases, with 13 bases lying between them. In nucleotides, the CDR3 is TGTGCCAGCAGCTTAGATAGGGGTTGGGGCACCATATATTTT. Translated, it gives CASSLDRGWGTIYF.

This sequence joins TRBV4-2 and TRBJ2-5; tentative D call: TRBD2 (5 bases). The germline V gene has CDR1 LGHNA and CDR2 YNFKEQ. The CDR3 is made up of 16 amino acids. The V end lost 0 bases, the J end lost 5 bases, and 16 bases lay between the germline ends. DNA for the CDR3: TGTGCCAGCAGCCAAGACCTTAGCGAATTCGACGAGACCCAGTACTTC. As protein: CASSQDLSEFDETQYF.

The rearrangement links TRBV19 to TRBJ1-2, with 11 nucleotides matching TRBD1. The length of the CDR3 is 16 residues. V trimming: 5 bases; J trimming: 3 bases; junction bases outside the gene matches: 8. Germline V CDR1 and CDR2: LNHDA, SQIVND (reference sequence). The CDR3 sequence is CASSPRTGGYDYGYTF. CDR3 in DNA: TGTGCCAGTAGTCCAAGGACAGGGGGCTACGACTATGGCTACACCTTC. The complete variable domain, with remaining parts taken from reference TRBV19 and TRBJ1-2, reads DGGITQSPKYLFRKEGQNVTLSCEQNLNHDAMYWYRQDPGQGLRLIYYSQIVNDFQKGDIAEGYSVSREKKESFPLTVTSAQKNPTAFYLCASSPRTGGYDYGYTFGSGTRLTVV.

V gene TRBV18 combines with J gene TRBJ2-3, with 11 nucleotides matching TRBD2. The CDR3 loop spans 15 amino acids. V lost 6 bases, J lost 6 bases, and 8 bases stayed unmatched. Germline V gene lookup returns CDR1 KGHSH and CDR2 LQKENI. The CDR3 reads CASSPLAGGRDTQYF. In nucleotides, the CDR3 is TGTGCCAGCTCGCCGCTAGCGGGAGGAAGGGATACGCAGTATTTT. Using reference TRBV18 and TRBJ2-3 for the parts outside the CDR3, the full variable domain is NAGVMQNPRHLVRRRGQEARLRCSPMKGHSHVYWYRQLPEEGLKFMVYLQKENIIDESGMPKERFSAEFPKEGPSILRIQQVVRGDSAAYFCASSPLAGGRDTQYFGPGTRLTVL.

V and J are TRBV5-1 and TRBJ1-4, with D perhaps TRBD1 (5 bases). The CDR3 spans 14 residues. V was cut by 4 bases and J by 3 bases, with 10 bases left in between. Per the germline V gene, CDR1 is SGHRS and CDR2 is YFSETQ. This chain's CDR3 is CASSQTAPNEKLFF. CDR3 in DNA: TGCGCCAGCAGCCAGACAGCTCCTAATGAAAAACTGTTTTTT. Full variable domain (rest looked up from reference TRBV5-1 and TRBJ1-4): KAGVTQTPRYLIKTRGQQVTLSCSPISGHRSVSWYQQTPGQGLQFLFEYFSETQRNKGNFPGRFSGRQFSNSRSEMNVSTLELGDSALYLCASSQTAPNEKLFFGSGTQLSVL.

The genes are TRBV11-2 and TRBJ2-1; perhaps TRBD2 as D (6 bases). Looked up from germline, CDR1 is SGHAT and CDR2 is FQNNGV. The V end was cut by 2 bases, the J end by 5 bases, with 13 bases between. CDR3 length equals 15 residues. Here the CDR3 reads CASSLWGGDHNEQFF. CDR3 coding DNA: TGTGCCAGCAGCTTATGGGGCGGGGACCACAATGAGCAGTTCTTC.

This clone was counted a few times. J is TRBJ2-6 and V is TRBV6-5; D gene ambiguous. The CDR3 sequence is 15 residues long. Germline values: CDR1 MNHEY, CDR2 SVGAGI. V dropped 6 bases and J dropped 0 bases, with 9 bases sitting between them. The CDR3 DNA reads TGTGCCAGCAGCCCAAGAGTCTCTGGGGCCAACGTCCTGACTTTC. Residues: CASSPRVSGANVLTF.

V and J are TRBV29-1 and TRBJ1-1; tentatively, D is TRBD1 (5 bases). The CDR3 is made up of 14 amino acids. V was clipped by 6 bases and J by 1 base, with 15 bases between them. Germline CDR1 SQVTM, CDR2 ANQGSEA. In nucleotides, the CDR3 is TGCAGCGTAGAGGGGCAGAGATGGAACACTGAAGCTTTCTTT. Translated, it gives CSVEGQRWNTEAFF.

V usage is TRBV6-1 and J usage is TRBJ1-1; D gene unclear. The CDR3 has 16 amino acids. The V end lost 3 bases, the J end lost 0 bases, and 14 bases lay between the germline ends. Germline V lookup: CDR1 MNHNS, CDR2 SASEGT. CDR3 residues: CASSDASGRMNTEAFF. CDR3 sequence (DNA): TGTGCCAGCAGTGACGCCTCAGGCAGAATGAACACTGAAGCTTTCTTT.